These 27 T cell receptor beta chains originate from one sample sequenced in a study of T-cell memory formation after mild COVID-19. A single record per CDR3 protein comes from TCRdb applying MiXCR to the 5' RACE reads. The sample lists approximately 400,000 distinct CDR3 sequences; about a sixth were seen once. The source material was PBMCs or a T cell subset sorted from them (not recorded which). Source of these receptors: a man younger than 30 who had mild COVID-19 (a few samples of this study predate the infection). Cell type and time point are not known.

This clonotype was observed a few times. This chain joins TRBV5-1 and TRBJ2-3; no definite D call. The V gene lost 4 bases and the J gene lost 3 bases, with 12 bases spanning the gap. The germline gives CDR1 SGHRS, CDR2 YFSETQ. The CDR3 covers 14 residues. The CDR3 protein is CASSPEGRTDTQYF. Written as DNA, the CDR3 is TGCGCCAGCAGCCCTGAAGGTCGTACAGATACGCAGTATTTT.

This clonotype has more than one count but fewer than ten. The rearrangement uses TRBV7-2 and TRBJ2-1, with 12 positions matching TRBD2. CDR3 size: 18 residues. Trimming removed 5 bases from V and 5 bases from J; junction bases left unmatched: 13. The germline V gene encodes CDR1 SGHTA and CDR2 FQGNSA. This chain's CDR3 is CASSLVPTSGGMNNEQFF. In DNA form, the CDR3 reads TGTGCCAGCAGCCTAGTCCCGACTAGCGGGGGAATGAACAATGAGCAGTTCTTC. The complete variable domain, with remaining parts taken from reference TRBV7-2 and TRBJ2-1, reads GAGVSQSPSNKVTEKGKDVELRCDPISGHTALYWYRQSLGQGLEFLIYFQGNSAPDKSGLPSDRFSAERTGGSVSTLTIQRTQQEDSAVYLCASSLVPTSGGMNNEQFFGPGTRLTVL.

In its sample, this clonotype was seen many times. The J gene is TRBJ2-3, the V gene TRBV12-3 or TRBV12-4, with 12 bases fitting TRBD1. There are 15 residues in the CDR3. Trimming cost V 5 bases and J 4 bases; bases outside gene matches: 4. The DNA of the CDR3 is TGTGCCAGCAGTGCCGGGACAGGGGGCGCAGATACGCAGTATTTT. It encodes CASSAGTGGADTQYF.

The sample holds a few counts of this clonotype. V is TRBV18 and J is TRBJ1-5, with 10 bases aligning to TRBD1. V trimming: 4 bases; J trimming: 1 base; junction bases outside the gene matches: 4. Per germline, CDR1 KGHSH and CDR2 LQKENI. The CDR3 totals 16 residues. CDR3 residues: CASSREGQGSNQPQHF. CDR3 coding DNA: TGTGCCAGCTCACGTGAGGGACAGGGGAGCAATCAGCCCCAGCATTTT.

J is TRBJ2-5 and V is TRBV28; 10 bases match TRBD1. The CDR3 loop spans 16 amino acids. V trimming: 4 bases; J trimming: 5 bases; junction bases outside the gene matches: 10. CDR1 is MDHEN, CDR2 SYDVKM, per germline. DNA of the CDR3: TGTGCCAGCAGTTCGCCGGGACAGGGGATAAGGGAGACCCAGTACTTC. Translating it yields CASSSPGQGIRETQYF.

This clonotype was observed at least ten times. J is TRBJ2-7 and V is TRBV7-2; possibly TRBD2 for D (5 bases). The V gene's germline CDR1 is SGHTA and CDR2 FQGNSA. CDR3 length: 14 residues. V was trimmed by 4 bases and J by 4 bases, leaving 14 bases between them. CDR3 sequence (DNA): TGTGCCAGCAGCTATAGGCCCCGGGGTTACGAGCAGTACTTC. Translated, it gives CASSYRPRGYEQYF.

This clonotype was observed a few times. CDR3 region: CASSSGGTEITYEQYV. As DNA, the CDR3 is TGTGCCAGCAGTTCGGGGGGGACAGAGATTACCTACGAGCAGTACGTC. J is TRBJ2-7 and V is TRBV28, with D possibly TRBD2 on 8 matching bases. Trimming removed 4 bases from V and 2 bases from J, with 18 bases in between. CDR1 MDHEN and CDR2 SYDVKM come from the germline V gene. This CDR3 has 16 residues.

Only a few counts were recorded for this clonotype. The CDR3 sequence is CASSLESLGASDTQYF. The CDR3 DNA reads TGTGCCAGCAGCTTAGAGAGCCTGGGGGCCTCTGATACGCAGTATTTT. The gene calls are TRBV7-6 and TRBJ2-3; D is possibly TRBD1 (6 bases). The V gene's germline CDR1 is SGHVS and CDR2 FNYEAQ. The CDR3 is 16 residues long. V was pared by 1 base and J by 6 bases, with 17 bases between.

The chain employs TRBV5-6 and TRBJ1-2; maybe TRBD1 (5 bases). Trimming removed 2 bases from V and 6 bases from J, with 11 bases in between. The CDR3 runs to 13 residues. Germline V gene sequence: CDR1 SGHDT, CDR2 YYEEEE. The CDR3 is CASSLQLGDGYTF. The DNA of the CDR3 is TGTGCCAGCAGCTTACAACTGGGGGATGGCTACACCTTC.

V and J are TRBV7-2 and TRBJ1-5; D may be TRBD1 (5 bases). This CDR3 contains 14 residues. The germline gives CDR1 SGHTA, CDR2 FQGNSA. V was clipped by 1 base and J by 12 bases, with 16 bases between them. CDR3 sequence (DNA): TGTGCCAGCAGCTTAGGGGTAGGGGCGGATCTCCAGCATTTT. Its translation is CASSLGVGADLQHF. Using reference TRBV7-2 and TRBJ1-5 for the parts outside the CDR3, the full variable domain is GAGVSQSPSNKVTEKGKDVELRCDPISGHTALYWYRQSLGQGLEFLIYFQGNSAPDKSGLPSDRFSAERTGGSVSTLTIQRTQQEDSAVYLCASSLGVGADLQHFGDGTRLSIL.

Only a few counts were recorded for this clonotype. The genes are TRBV28 and TRBJ2-7; 7 bases align to TRBD2. The ends lost 4 bases at V and 1 base at J; junction bases unmatched: 4. The V gene's germline CDR1 is MDHEN and CDR2 SYDVKM. The CDR3 spans 14 residues. The CDR3 loop is CASSSRLASYEQYV. The CDR3 DNA sequence: TGTGCCAGCAGTTCGCGACTAGCTTCCTACGAGCAGTACGTC.

The gene calls are TRBV20-1 and TRBJ2-3, with 8 bases lining up with TRBD2. Looked up from germline, CDR1 is DFQATT and CDR2 is SNEGSKA (reference sequence). V trimming: 3 bases; J trimming: 4 bases; junction bases outside the gene matches: 6. The CDR3 sequence is 14 residues long. CDR3 DNA: TGCAGTGCTAGCAAACTAGCGGTATCAGATACGCAGTATTTT. It encodes CSASKLAVSDTQYF.

This chain connects TRBV29-1 to TRBJ1-1, with 10 bases fitting TRBD1. V was pared by 7 bases and J by 6 bases, with 11 bases of the junction left unmatched. CDR1 and CDR2 from the germline V gene are SQVTM and ANQGSEA. There are 14 residues in the CDR3. The CDR3 DNA is TGCAGCGCCCAGGAGGACAGGGGGGCCTCTGAAGCTTTCTTT. Translating it yields CSAQEDRGASEAFF. The full variable domain, in which reference TRBV29-1 and TRBJ1-1 provide the parts outside the CDR3, is SAVISQKPSRDICQRGTSLTIQCQVDSQVTMMFWYRQQPGQSLTLIATANQGSEATYESGFVIDKFPISRPNLTFSTLTVSNMSPEDSSIYLCSAQEDRGASEAFFGQGTRLTVV.

This chain connects TRBV2 to TRBJ1-2; no clear D gene. The CDR3 sequence is 13 residues long. Trimming removed 5 bases at V and 4 bases at J, with 11 bases between. Germline V gene lookup returns CDR1 SNHLY and CDR2 FYNNEI. The CDR3 sequence is CASSTDGTYGYTF. In nucleotides, the CDR3 is TGTGCCAGCAGTACTGACGGAACCTATGGCTACACCTTC.

The chain employs TRBV4-2 and TRBJ2-1, with D perhaps being TRBD1 or TRBD2 (6 bases each). Germline values: CDR1 LGHNA, CDR2 YNFKEQ. This CDR3 contains 15 residues. The germline V and J ends were trimmed by 5 bases and 8 bases, with 19 bases remaining between them. The CDR3 sequence: CASSLVGGPIHEQFF. Written as DNA, the CDR3 is TGTGCCAGCAGCTTGGTGGGGGGCCCTATCCATGAGCAGTTCTTC.

The chain carries TRBV12-3 or TRBV12-4 and TRBJ1-2; D possibly corresponds to TRBD1 (6 bases). Trimming took off 6 bases at V and 7 bases at J, with 21 bases between the two ends. The CDR3 sequence is 15 residues long. The CDR3 DNA sequence: TGTGCCAGCAGGGGCACACAGGGCCCACCGGGTGGCTACACCTTC. It codes for CASRGTQGPPGGYTF.

The genes are TRBV12-3 or TRBV12-4 and TRBJ2-3, with D unresolved. CDR3 length: 15 amino acids. V was trimmed by 3 bases and J by 2 bases, leaving 12 bases between them. The chain's CDR3 is CASSFVPKYTDTQYF. CDR3 bases: TGTGCCAGCAGTTTCGTCCCGAAATACACAGATACGCAGTATTTT.

This chain connects TRBV6-2 or TRBV6-3 to TRBJ2-1; 7 bases line up with TRBD1. The ends lost 0 bases at V and 9 bases at J; junction bases unmatched: 5. Germline values: CDR1 MNHEY, CDR2 SVGEGT. The CDR3 is made up of 14 amino acids. The CDR3 bases are TGTGCCAGCAGTTACTCACAGGGGTGGGGTGAGCAGTTCTTC. Protein sequence: CASSYSQGWGEQFF.

This chain connects TRBV11-3 to TRBJ1-6, with a weak D call TRBD1 (5 bases). V was pared by 5 bases and J by 0 bases, with 17 bases between. The CDR3 spans 18 residues. In germline, CDR1 is SGHNT, CDR2 YENEEA. DNA of the CDR3: TGTGCCAGCAGCCCACAGGAGCCTGTGAGCTCCTATAATTCACCCCTCCACTTT. Encoded protein: CASSPQEPVSSYNSPLHF.

The chain is built from TRBV7-2 and TRBJ2-5; TRBD2 might be the D (6 bases). Germline CDR1 SGHTA, CDR2 FQGNSA. The CDR3 has 15 residues. Trimming removed 2 bases at V and 4 bases at J, with 14 bases between. The CDR3 nucleotides read TGTGCCAGCAGCTTAAATGGACTATATCTAGAGACCCAGTACTTC. It specifies CASSLNGLYLETQYF.

This clonotype came up a few times. J is TRBJ2-3 and V is TRBV2; the D is unclear. This CDR3 spans 14 amino acids. The germline V and J ends were trimmed by 3 bases and 5 bases, with 12 bases remaining between them. Germline CDR1 and CDR2: SNHLY and FYNNEI. CDR3 DNA sequence: TGTGCCAGCAGTGAGCTATCCTCTTTAGATACGCAGTATTTT. It translates to CASSELSSLDTQYF.

V is TRBV5-1 and J is TRBJ2-3, with 7 positions matching TRBD2. Germline V CDR1 and CDR2: SGHRS, YFSETQ. The CDR3 runs 14 residues. Trimming removed 4 bases from V and 3 bases from J; junction bases left unmatched: 5. Here the CDR3 reads CASSAGADTDTQYF. The CDR3 region has the DNA TGCGCCAGCAGCGCGGGAGCTGATACAGATACGCAGTATTTT.

V and J are TRBV5-1 and TRBJ1-2; 9 nucleotides match TRBD1. The germline CDR1 and CDR2 sequences are SGHRS and YFSETQ. The junction had 3 bases not matched to a gene; V was cut back by 4 bases and J by 2 bases. The CDR3 is 14 amino acids. The CDR3 nucleotides read TGCGCCAGCAGCCGAACAGGGGGCAACTATGGCTACACCTTC. Translation: CASSRTGGNYGYTF.

The chain is built from TRBV7-2 and TRBJ2-1; no reliable D call. The germline V gene encodes CDR1 SGHTA and CDR2 FQGNSA. Trimming pared 0 bases from V and 7 bases from J, leaving 10 bases between. This CDR3 contains 14 residues. The CDR3, as DNA: TGTGCCAGCAGCTTAGCAGGGAATTCGAATGAGCAGTTCTTC. This sequence encodes CASSLAGNSNEQFF. Full variable domain (outside the CDR3, taken from reference TRBV7-2 and TRBJ2-1): GAGVSQSPSNKVTEKGKDVELRCDPISGHTALYWYRQSLGQGLEFLIYFQGNSAPDKSGLPSDRFSAERTGGSVSTLTIQRTQQEDSAVYLCASSLAGNSNEQFFGPGTRLTVL.

Many counts were recorded for this clonotype. The gene calls are TRBV10-3 and TRBJ2-1; TRBD2 agrees at 7 bases. Per the germline V gene, CDR1 is ENHRY and CDR2 is SYGVKD. The CDR3 loop spans 14 amino acids. The V and J ends lost 3 bases and 5 bases, in that order; junction bases with no gene match: 4. The CDR3 region is CAISDPGGDNEQFF. In DNA form, the CDR3 reads TGTGCCATCAGTGACCCTGGGGGGGACAATGAGCAGTTCTTC.

The rearrangement uses TRBV6-5 and TRBJ2-2; a weak D match, TRBD1 (6 bases). CDR3 length: 13 amino acids. CDR1 is MNHEY and CDR2 is SVGAGI in the germline V gene. V lost 4 bases and J lost 7, with 10 bases in between. CDR3 nucleotide sequence: TGTGCCAGCAGTTCTTACAGGGTCGGGGAGCTGTTTTTT. Amino acid sequence: CASSSYRVGELFF.

This clonotype was seen a few times. The CDR3 DNA reads TGCGCCAGCAGCTTGATTGGAGCGGGGGGACACAATGAGCAGTTCTTC. Protein sequence: CASSLIGAGGHNEQFF. The chain has TRBV5-1 and TRBJ2-1; TRBD2 aligns across 9 bases. The CDR3 covers 16 residues. Trimming cost V 1 base and J 5 bases; bases outside gene matches: 7. Germline assignment: CDR1 SGHRS and CDR2 YFSETQ.